The next 5 T cell receptor beta chains were all read from a single sample in a study of control samples from healthy donors and cancer patients. The repertoire was sequenced with immunoSEQ multiplex PCR; TCRdb's copy has only in-frame clones and lacks some. The sample gives 130,000 or so clones, 94% of which show up once; approximately 14% is in the top ten. The sample was blood. These TCRs come from a man in his forties or fifties in good health.

The chain is built from TRBV6-5 and TRBJ1-6; the D gene is possibly TRBD1 (6 bases). V was clipped by 6 bases and J by 6 bases, with 15 bases between them. This CDR3 is built from 15 residues. Germline CDR1 and CDR2: MNHEY and SVGAGI. The CDR3 DNA reads TGTGCCAGCAGACCTCGGACAGCAACTAATTCACCCCTCCACTTT. It translates to CASRPRTATNSPLHF.

The chain employs TRBV12-3 or TRBV12-4 and TRBJ2-7; D unresolved. V shed 2 bases and J shed 3 bases, with 5 bases lying between them. This CDR3 contains 12 residues. CDR3 protein: CASSLTRYEQYF. Here the CDR3 DNA reads TGTGCCAGCAGTTTAACCCGCTACGAGCAGTACTTC.

This clone was detected once. The CDR3 DNA reads as TGTGCCAGCAGTCCCTCCTCTGAGCAGTTCTTC. It yields the protein CASSPSSEQFF. The chain recombines TRBV28 with TRBJ2-1, with D unclear. This CDR3 spans 11 amino acids. Trimming cost V 5 bases and J 9 bases, with 8 bases left between them. Germline V gives CDR1 MDHEN, CDR2 SYDVKM.

This clone appeared a single time. J is TRBJ1-6 and V is TRBV3-1 (or the pseudogene TRBV3-2), with D possibly TRBD1 on 6 matching bases. CDR3 size: 14 residues. Germline loops: CDR1 LGHDT, CDR2 YNNKEL (reference sequence). Between the trimmed V and J ends, which lost 1 base and 7 bases, there was a span of 8 bases. CDR3 protein: CASSQGQGNSPLHF. The CDR3 DNA is TGTGCCAGCAGCCAAGGGCAGGGGAATTCACCCCTCCACTTT.

This clone was seen just once. The rearrangement uses TRBV4-1 and TRBJ1-2, with D maybe TRBD1 (6 bases). V was trimmed by 4 bases and J by 1 base, leaving 13 bases between them. The CDR3 length is 15 residues. Germline V CDR1 and CDR2: MGHRA, YSYEKL. The CDR3 reads CASSPGTLGNYGYTF. The CDR3 DNA follows: TGCGCCAGCAGCCCCGGGACACTTGGTAACTATGGCTACACCTTC.